This paragraph reports one T cell receptor (beta chain). Its specificity is not known. The sample originates from a study of cytomegalovirus exposure and HLA in healthy donors. Study overall: For the approximately 410 genotyped donors, over 80% fell within the Caucasian-associated ancestry cluster. Study results and limitations: The classifier, whose performance was assessed in both the original and validation cohorts, reportedly diagnosed cytomegalovirus status with high specificity and sensitivity.

The PCR employed 60 Vbeta primers together with 13 Jbeta primers. Generated by immunoSEQ multiplex PCR, the TCRdb table keeps only in-frame clones and is missing some. This table has about 130,000 clones, about 80% appearing once. CDR1 PRHDT and CDR2 FYEKMQ come from the germline V gene (reference sequence). This CDR3 is built from 16 residues. Trimming at V came to 4 bases and at J to 4 bases, leaving 5 bases not matched to a gene. The source of this sequence is a boy aged 2 to 10 in good health and CMV-seronegative. Sequencing was carried out using PBMCs. This chain connects TRBV13 to TRBJ2-5; 14 nucleotides match TRBD2. In DNA, the CDR3 is TGTGCCAGCAGCTCCCGACTAGCGGGGGGGCGAGAGACCCAGTACTTC. It specifies CASSSRLAGGRETQYF.